This passage covers 27 T cell receptor beta chains from one sample sequenced in a study of identical twins. TCRdb re-called the 5' RACE reads with MiXCR, one entry per CDR3 protein. The sample has 250,000 or so distinct CDR3 sequences; approximately 8.3% are singletons. The same sample was also studied in work on yellow fever vaccine responses in identical twins.

Sample: CD8+ T cells sorted from blood. These TCRs come from a woman aged 18-29 years in good health.

This clonotype was seen more than once but under ten times. This sequence joins TRBV6-6 and TRBJ2-1; maybe TRBD1 (6 bases). V lost 5 bases and J lost 10, with 12 bases in between. Germline loops: CDR1 MNHNY, CDR2 SVGAGI (reference sequence). The length of the CDR3 is 12 residues. The CDR3 reads CASSVDRPEQFF. The DNA of the CDR3 is TGTGCCAGCAGTGTCGACAGGCCCGAGCAGTTCTTC.

This clonotype was seen repeatedly, ten times or more. V usage is TRBV14 and J usage is TRBJ1-2; possible D gene TRBD1, 6 bases. Per the germline V gene, CDR1 is SGHDN and CDR2 is FVKESK. The CDR3 extends over 15 amino acids. V was clipped by 3 bases and J by 6 bases, with 17 bases between them. In DNA form, the CDR3 reads TGTGCCAGCAGCCATCGGACCGGGACACTAAATGGCTACACCTTC. This gives the protein CASSHRTGTLNGYTF.

This clonotype was counted ten times or more. The chain employs TRBV18 and TRBJ2-7; D gene ambiguous. Trimming pared 4 bases from V and 4 bases from J, leaving 17 bases between. CDR3 length equals 15 residues. Per the germline V gene, CDR1 is KGHSH and CDR2 is LQKENI. Written as DNA, the CDR3 is TGTGCCAGCTCACTACCCGAAACAACGAATTACGAGCAGTACTTC. Protein sequence: CASSLPETTNYEQYF.

Worth noting for this clonotype: One base away lies a much larger clone, so this may be a sequencing read error. The chain links TRBV7-9 to TRBJ2-7, with D unclear. This CDR3 has 12 residues. Germline V lookup: CDR1 SEHNR, CDR2 FQNEAQ (reference sequence). The CDR3 loop reads CAISPSVYEQYF. CDR3 nucleotide sequence: TGTGCCATCAGCCCTTCAGTCTACGAGCAGTACTTC.

This clonotype has a handful of counts. V is TRBV11-2 and J is TRBJ2-1, with D hard to call. CDR3 size: 14 residues. V was pared by 0 bases and J by 15 bases, with 18 bases between. Germline V gene sequence: CDR1 SGHAT, CDR2 FQNNGV. CDR3 DNA sequence: TGTGCCAGCAGCTTAGAAGAGCTCTTGGAGTATCCGTTCTTC. Translated, it gives CASSLEELLEYPFF.

V is TRBV6-2 or TRBV6-3 and J is TRBJ2-1; TRBD2 matches 7 bases. The CDR3 loop spans 14 amino acids. V lost 7 bases and J lost 1; bases outside the gene matches: 4. Germline V gene lookup returns CDR1 MNHEY and CDR2 SVGEGT. For the CDR3, the DNA is TGTGCCAGCATCGGTAGCGGGTCCTACAATGAGCAGTTCTTC. The encoded protein is CASIGSGSYNEQFF.

This sequence joins TRBV27 and TRBJ2-7, with TRBD1 as a possible D gene (6 bases). V was shortened by 2 bases and J by 4 bases, with 12 bases between the two germline ends. The CDR3 is 14 residues long. The germline gives CDR1 MNHEY, CDR2 SMNVEV (reference sequence). In nucleotides, the CDR3 is TGTGCCAGCAGTTTAATCAATCAGGGGTACGAGCAGTACTTC. Its protein is CASSLINQGYEQYF.

This chain connects TRBV7-9 to TRBJ2-7; 12 bases align to TRBD2. The germline gives CDR1 SEHNR, CDR2 FQNEAQ (reference sequence). The CDR3 spans 17 residues. V was pared by 4 bases and J by 1 base, with 8 bases of the junction left unmatched. The CDR3 coding sequence is TGTGCCAGCAGCTCCGGGACTAGCGGGTACGCTTCCTACGAGCAGTACTTC. This encodes CASSSGTSGYASYEQYF.

This clonotype appeared a few times. The CDR3, as DNA: TGCGCCAGCAGCTTGTCTCCAGCCCGGGAGACCCAGTACTTC. Its protein is CASSLSPARETQYF. V and J are TRBV5-1 and TRBJ2-5; D is undetermined. Germline CDR1 reads SGHRS; CDR2 reads YFSETQ. Trimming left V 1 base short and J 5 bases short, with 12 bases between. The CDR3 loop spans 14 amino acids.

This chain connects TRBV7-6 to TRBJ2-1; 10 bases agree with TRBD2. J was trimmed by 4 bases and V by 5 bases; bases with no gene match: 5. The germline CDR1 and CDR2 sequences are SGHVS and FNYEAQ. The length of the CDR3 is 15 residues. CDR3 region: CASSPSGRKYNEQFF. Here the CDR3 DNA reads TGTGCCAGCAGCCCTAGCGGGAGAAAGTACAATGAGCAGTTCTTC.

In DNA form, the CDR3 reads TGTGCCACCCGGGCTAGCACAGATACGCAGTATTTT. This gives the protein CATRASTDTQYF. V is TRBV11-2 and J is TRBJ2-3; no firm D call. Germline-derived CDR1 and CDR2 are SGHAT and FQNNGV. V was pared by 10 bases and J by 0 bases, with 8 bases between. The CDR3 sequence is 12 residues long.

The V call is TRBV2, the J call TRBJ2-3, with 7 positions matching TRBD2. The V segment lost 7 bases and the J segment 2 bases; nucleotides outside the gene matches: 15. The CDR3 consists of 17 residues. CDR1 and CDR2 (germline): SNHLY, FYNNEI. Here the CDR3 reads CASMRSGEPLLTDTQYF. Here the CDR3 DNA reads TGTGCCAGCATGAGGAGCGGGGAACCCCTCCTCACAGATACGCAGTATTTT. The full variable domain, completed using reference TRBV2 and TRBJ2-3, is EPEVTQTPSHQVTQMGQEVILRCVPISNHLYFYWYRQILGQKVEFLVSFYNNEISEKSEIFDDQFSVERPDGSNFTLKIRSTKLEDSAMYFCASMRSGEPLLTDTQYFGPGTRLTVL.

This clonotype was recorded a few times. The rearrangement joins TRBV11-2 to TRBJ2-3; TRBD2 matches 7 bases. Germline CDR1 is SGHAT and CDR2 is FQNNGV. There are 16 residues in the CDR3. V dropped 1 base and J dropped 0; count of bases not matched to a gene: 4. CDR3 region: CASSLGWRESTDTQYF. The CDR3 DNA sequence: TGTGCCAGCAGCTTAGGCTGGCGGGAGAGCACAGATACGCAGTATTTT.

With regard to this clonotype: Lacking the conserved final phenylalanine or tryptophan, this CDR3 likely reflects a read error. The rearrangement uses TRBV20-1 and TRBJ2-1; D perhaps matches TRBD1 (5 bases). Trimming took off 1 base at V and 2 bases at J, with 15 bases between the two ends. Germline loops: CDR1 DFQATT, CDR2 SNEGSKA (reference sequence). CDR3 length: 16 amino acids. CDR3 DNA sequence: TGCAGTGCTAGAGGGCTAGGGGAAGCGACCTACAATGAGCAGTTCATC. Protein sequence: CSARGLGEATYNEQFI.

V usage is TRBV6-2 or TRBV6-3 and J usage is TRBJ2-1; 8 bases align to TRBD2. The CDR3 is 15 residues long. The trim removed 4 bases at V and 7 bases at J, leaving 9 bases unmatched. The germline V gene encodes CDR1 MNHEY and CDR2 SVGEGT. CDR3 protein: CASSWSGRGRNEQFF. In DNA, the CDR3 is TGTGCCAGCAGTTGGAGCGGGAGAGGGAGGAATGAGCAGTTCTTC.

The chain has TRBV7-6 and TRBJ2-5; TRBD2 might be the D (5 bases). The CDR3 runs to 15 residues. The germline V gene encodes CDR1 SGHVS and CDR2 FNYEAQ. V was clipped by 4 bases and J by 4 bases, with 16 bases between them. CDR3 DNA: TGTGCCAGCAGCTCCCCCGGGAAGGCGGGAGAGACCCAGTACTTC. Translation gives CASSSPGKAGETQYF.

Ten or more counts support this clonotype. J is TRBJ2-7 and V is TRBV7-8; 9 nucleotides agree with TRBD1. V trimming: 5 bases; J trimming: 3 bases; junction bases outside the gene matches: 2. The CDR3 sequence is 13 residues long. In germline, CDR1 is SGHVS, CDR2 FQNEAQ. The CDR3: CASSGTGLYEQYF. DNA for the CDR3: TGTGCCAGCAGCGGGACAGGGCTCTACGAGCAGTACTTC.

The gene calls are TRBV5-1 and TRBJ2-3; perhaps TRBD2 as D (6 bases). Germline values: CDR1 SGHRS, CDR2 YFSETQ. Trimming took 1 base from V and 5 from J, leaving 14 bases between them. This CDR3 is 15 amino acids long. DNA of the CDR3: TGCGCCAGCAGCTTGATCGGGGGAGGAGTAGATACGCAGTATTTT. Amino acid sequence: CASSLIGGGVDTQYF.

This clonotype was detected many times. The chain recombines TRBV18 with TRBJ2-3, with a tentative D call TRBD2 (5 bases). Germline V gives CDR1 KGHSH, CDR2 LQKENI. The CDR3 loop spans 13 amino acids. Between the trimmed V and J ends, which lost 5 bases and 5 bases, there was a span of 11 bases. CDR3 protein: CASSSRRGDTQYF. The CDR3 coding sequence is TGTGCCAGCTCAAGCCGCCGGGGAGATACGCAGTATTTT.

This chain uses TRBV20-1 with TRBJ2-7; weak D call: TRBD2 (5 bases). This CDR3 has 15 amino acids. V was pared by 0 bases and J by 0 bases, with 12 bases between. Germline V lookup: CDR1 DFQATT, CDR2 SNEGSKA (reference sequence). DNA of the CDR3: TGCAGTGCTAGAGATTTCAGCGGTACCTCCTACGAGCAGTACTTC. Translated: CSARDFSGTSYEQYF.

This clonotype was detected only a few times. The genes are TRBV6-2 or TRBV6-3 and TRBJ2-1; 7 nucleotides match TRBD2. V shed 1 base and J 1 base; nucleotides not matched to a gene: 1. The CDR3 is 15 amino acids. Germline CDR1 MNHEY, CDR2 SVGEGT. The CDR3 loop is CASSYLGGSYNEQFF. The CDR3 nucleotides are TGTGCCAGCAGTTACTTGGGGGGGTCCTACAATGAGCAGTTCTTC.

The chain carries TRBV9 and TRBJ1-6, with D possibly matching TRBD1 (6 bases). Per germline, CDR1 SGDLS and CDR2 YYNGEE. The CDR3 spans 14 residues. V was shortened by 6 bases and J by 6 bases, with 13 bases between the two germline ends. The CDR3 sequence: CASTPGGPNSPLHF. The DNA for the CDR3 is TGTGCCAGCACCCCTGGGGGCCCTAATTCACCCCTCCACTTT.

This clonotype has ten or more counts. The J gene is TRBJ2-7, the V gene TRBV24-1; D gene uncertain. Looked up from germline, CDR1 is KGHDR and CDR2 is SFDVKD. Trimming took 4 bases from V and 0 from J, leaving 9 bases between them. The CDR3 contains 14 residues. The CDR3 loop reads CATSDADTSYEQYF. CDR3 coding DNA: TGTGCCACCAGTGACGCAGACACCTCCTACGAGCAGTACTTC.

There are a few counts of this clonotype. The V and J genes are TRBV10-3 and TRBJ2-7; TRBD1 matches 8 bases. Germline trimming cut 0 bases from V and 2 bases from J; bases unmatched to any gene: 9. The germline V gene encodes CDR1 ENHRY and CDR2 SYGVKD. The CDR3 is made up of 17 amino acids. The CDR3 sequence: CAISESNGRGLTYEQYF. The DNA for the CDR3 is TGTGCCATCAGTGAGTCGAACGGCAGGGGGCTGACCTACGAGCAGTACTTC.

This clonotype was detected ten times or more. V usage is TRBV5-1 and J usage is TRBJ2-7; 11 nucleotides align to TRBD2. This CDR3 is 14 amino acids long. Germline CDR1 is SGHRS and CDR2 is YFSETQ. Unmatched junction bases numbered 7, after V lost 4 bases and J lost 7 bases. The CDR3 sequence is CASSQTSGMGEQYF. CDR3 coding DNA: TGCGCCAGCAGCCAGACTAGCGGGATGGGGGAGCAGTACTTC.

Here the CDR3 DNA reads TGTGCCAGTAGTATAGACAGGGGAATGTCCGGGGAGCTGTTTTTT. It specifies CASSIDRGMSGELFF. This sequence joins TRBV19 and TRBJ2-2, with D maybe TRBD1 (6 bases). Germline assignment: CDR1 LNHDA and CDR2 SQIVND (reference sequence). The CDR3 covers 15 residues. Trimming took 0 bases from V and 6 from J, leaving 11 bases between them.

This clonotype was picked up many times. The J gene is TRBJ2-3, the V gene TRBV7-8; maybe TRBD2 (6 bases). In germline, CDR1 is SGHVS, CDR2 FQNEAQ. The V end was cut by 0 bases, the J end by 2 bases, with 9 bases between. The CDR3 is 15 amino acids. The CDR3 spells CASSLAGTPTDTQYF. The CDR3 DNA sequence: TGTGCCAGCAGCTTAGCGGGGACTCCCACAGATACGCAGTATTTT.